This entry lists 3 T cell receptor beta chains sequenced from one sample in a study of circulating tumor DNA in untreated peripheral T-cell lymphoma. Sequencing was performed with immunoSEQ multiplex PCR; in TCRdb, only in-frame clones are kept and a portion is missing. The data contain about 2,700 clones, around 60% of them singletons. Sequenced material: tumor tissue. These receptors originate from a human donor with peripheral T-cell lymphoma.

DNA for the CDR3: TGCGCCAGCAGCCCGGGGACAGGGACTAGCTCCTATAATTCACCCCTCCACTTT. Translation: CASSPGTGTSSYNSPLHF. The J gene is TRBJ1-6, the V gene TRBV5-1; 9 bases fit TRBD1. Looked up from germline, CDR1 is SGHRS and CDR2 is YFSETQ. The CDR3 contains 18 residues. Losses at the gene ends were 4 bases for V and 0 bases for J; bases not matched to a gene: 8. Supplemented by reference TRBV5-1 and TRBJ1-6, the full variable domain reads KAGVTQTPRYLIKTRGQQVTLSCSPISGHRSVSWYQQTPGQGLQFLFEYFSETQRNKGNFPGRFSGRQFSNSRSEMNVSTLELGDSALYLCASSPGTGTSSYNSPLHFGNGTRLTVT.

The chain carries TRBV19 and TRBJ2-1; D not certain. Trimming pared 5 bases from V and 6 bases from J, leaving 8 bases between. The germline V gene encodes CDR1 LNHDA and CDR2 SQIVND (reference sequence). This CDR3 is 12 amino acids long. CDR3 nucleotide sequence: TGTGCCAGTAGTCCCGGAACCAATGAGCAGTTCTTC. Amino acid sequence: CASSPGTNEQFF.

The J gene is TRBJ2-3, the V gene TRBV25-1; D unresolved. Germline-derived CDR1 and CDR2 are MGHDK and SYGVNS. Trimming took off 9 bases at V and 3 bases at J, with 13 bases between the two ends. The CDR3 loop spans 13 amino acids. The CDR3 DNA is TGTGCCAGTGGGTCAACTGGAACAGATACGCAGTATTTT. As protein: CASGSTGTDTQYF.